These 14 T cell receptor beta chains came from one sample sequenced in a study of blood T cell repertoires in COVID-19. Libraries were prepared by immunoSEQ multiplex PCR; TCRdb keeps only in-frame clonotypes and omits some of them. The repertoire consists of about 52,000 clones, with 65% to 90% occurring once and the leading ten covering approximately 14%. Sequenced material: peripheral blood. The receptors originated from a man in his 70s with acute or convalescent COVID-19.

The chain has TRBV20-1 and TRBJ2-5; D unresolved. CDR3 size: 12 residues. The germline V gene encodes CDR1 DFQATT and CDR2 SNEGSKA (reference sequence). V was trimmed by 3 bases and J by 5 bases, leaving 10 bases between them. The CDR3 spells CSASLSYETQYF. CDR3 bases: TGCAGTGCTAGTCTTAGTTATGAGACCCAGTACTTC.

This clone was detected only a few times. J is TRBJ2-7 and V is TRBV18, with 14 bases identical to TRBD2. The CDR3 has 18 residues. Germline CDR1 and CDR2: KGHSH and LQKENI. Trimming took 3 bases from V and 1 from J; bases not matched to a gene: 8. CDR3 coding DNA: TGTGCCAGCTCACCTGGGGGACTAGCGGGAGAAAAATCCTACGAGCAGTACTTC. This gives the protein CASSPGGLAGEKSYEQYF.

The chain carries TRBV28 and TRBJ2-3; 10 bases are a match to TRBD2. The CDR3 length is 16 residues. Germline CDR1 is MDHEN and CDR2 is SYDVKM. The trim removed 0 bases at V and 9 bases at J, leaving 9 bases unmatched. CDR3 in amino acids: CASSLWGTGLALTQYF. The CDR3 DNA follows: TGTGCCAGCAGTTTATGGGGGACGGGACTAGCGTTGACGCAGTATTTT.

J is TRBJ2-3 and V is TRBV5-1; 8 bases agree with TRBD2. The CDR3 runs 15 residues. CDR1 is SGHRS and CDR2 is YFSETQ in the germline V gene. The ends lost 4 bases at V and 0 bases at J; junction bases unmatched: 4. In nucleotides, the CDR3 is TGCGCCAGCAGCACTAGCGGCTCTAGCACAGATACGCAGTATTTT. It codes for CASSTSGSSTDTQYF.

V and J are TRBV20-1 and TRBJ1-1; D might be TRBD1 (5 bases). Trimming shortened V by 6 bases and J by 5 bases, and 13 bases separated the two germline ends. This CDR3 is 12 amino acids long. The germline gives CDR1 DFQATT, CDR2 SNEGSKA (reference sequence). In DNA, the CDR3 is TGCAGTGCCAGTACAGGTGGGACTGAAGCTTTCTTT. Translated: CSASTGGTEAFF.

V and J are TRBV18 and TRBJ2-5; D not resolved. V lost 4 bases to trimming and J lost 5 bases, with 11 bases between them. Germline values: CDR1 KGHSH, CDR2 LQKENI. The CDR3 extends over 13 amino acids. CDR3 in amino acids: CASSRVGRETQYF. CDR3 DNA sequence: TGTGCCAGCTCACGTGTGGGCCGGGAGACCCAGTACTTC.

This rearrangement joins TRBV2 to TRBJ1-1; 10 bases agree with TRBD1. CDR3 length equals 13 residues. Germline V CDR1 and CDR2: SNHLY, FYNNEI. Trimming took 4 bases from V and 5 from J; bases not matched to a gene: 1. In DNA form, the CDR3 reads TGTGCCAGCAGTGGGACAGGGGGAACTGAAGCTTTCTTT. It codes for CASSGTGGTEAFF.

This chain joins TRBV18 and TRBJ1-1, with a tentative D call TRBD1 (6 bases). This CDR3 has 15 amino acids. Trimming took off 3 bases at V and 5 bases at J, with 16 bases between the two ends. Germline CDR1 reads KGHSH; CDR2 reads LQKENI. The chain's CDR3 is CASSPLQGRGTEAFF. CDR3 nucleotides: TGTGCCAGCTCACCTCTTCAGGGGCGAGGGACTGAAGCTTTCTTT.

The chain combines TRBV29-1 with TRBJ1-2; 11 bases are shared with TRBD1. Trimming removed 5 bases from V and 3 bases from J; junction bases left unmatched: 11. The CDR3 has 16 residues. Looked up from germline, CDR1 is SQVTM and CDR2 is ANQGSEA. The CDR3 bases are TGCAGCGTTCCCGGGGGGACAGGGGGGCTTGACTATGGCTACACCTTC. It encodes CSVPGGTGGLDYGYTF.

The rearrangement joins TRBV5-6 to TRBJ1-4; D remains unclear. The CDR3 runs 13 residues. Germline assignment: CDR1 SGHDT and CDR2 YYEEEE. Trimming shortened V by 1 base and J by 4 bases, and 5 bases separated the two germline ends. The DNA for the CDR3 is TGTGCCAGCAGCTTGCGAGGTAATGAAAAACTGTTTTTT. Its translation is CASSLRGNEKLFF.

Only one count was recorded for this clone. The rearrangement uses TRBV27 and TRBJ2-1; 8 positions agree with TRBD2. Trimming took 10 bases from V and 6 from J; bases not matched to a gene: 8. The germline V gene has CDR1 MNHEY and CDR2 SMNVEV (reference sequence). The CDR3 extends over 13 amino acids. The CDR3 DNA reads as TGTGCCACCAAGCGGGAGTTCGGCAATGAGCAGTTCTTC. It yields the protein CATKREFGNEQFF.

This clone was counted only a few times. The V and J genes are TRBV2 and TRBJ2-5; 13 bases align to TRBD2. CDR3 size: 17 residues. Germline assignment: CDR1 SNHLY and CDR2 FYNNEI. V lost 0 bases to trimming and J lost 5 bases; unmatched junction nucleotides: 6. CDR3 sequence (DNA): TGTGCCAGCAGTGAAGCAGGACTAGCGGGAGTGGAGGAGACCCAGTACTTC. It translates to CASSEAGLAGVEETQYF.

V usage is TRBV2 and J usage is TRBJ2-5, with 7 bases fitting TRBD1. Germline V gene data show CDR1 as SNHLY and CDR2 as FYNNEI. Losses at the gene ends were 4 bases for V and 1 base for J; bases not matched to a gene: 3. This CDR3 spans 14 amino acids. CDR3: CASSVDRAQETQYF. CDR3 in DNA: TGTGCCAGCAGTGTAGACAGGGCCCAAGAGACCCAGTACTTC.

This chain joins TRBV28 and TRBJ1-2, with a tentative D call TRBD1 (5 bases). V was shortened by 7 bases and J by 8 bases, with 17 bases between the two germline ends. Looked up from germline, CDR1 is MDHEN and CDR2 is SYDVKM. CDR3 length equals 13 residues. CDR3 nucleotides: TGTGCCAGCAATAGTGCAGGGTTTGACGGCTACACCTTC. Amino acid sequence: CASNSAGFDGYTF.